Presented here are 29 T cell receptor beta chains from one specimen sequenced in a study of blood T cells in healthy people across ages. Primers used in a second PCR of about 6 to 11 cycles were a sample-barcoded 5' primer and a J-beta primer mix. MiXCR, run by TCRdb on the 5' RACE reads, gives a single entry per CDR3 protein. The sample consists of some 1.5 million distinct CDR3 sequences, 28% of them appearing once. The sequenced material came from blood. These receptor sequences come from a woman aged 25-40 years in good health.

The rearrangement joins TRBV5-1 to TRBJ2-3; TRBD1 matches 8 bases. This CDR3 has 14 amino acids. V lost 4 bases, J lost 6 bases, and 7 bases stayed unmatched. Germline CDR1 reads SGHRS; CDR2 reads YFSETQ. CDR3 nucleotide sequence: TGCGCCAGCAGCCAGCGGACAGGGATGGATACGCAGTATTTT. This sequence encodes CASSQRTGMDTQYF.

This clonotype showed up just a few times. The chain combines TRBV12-5 with TRBJ2-3; a weak D match, TRBD2 (5 bases). V lost 5 bases, J lost 0 bases, and 12 bases lay in between. CDR1 is LGHNT, CDR2 FRNRAP, per germline. This CDR3 is 15 amino acids long. The CDR3 DNA is TGTGCTAGTGGTCCTCCCCGGGATAGCACAGATACGCAGTATTTT. Its protein product is CASGPPRDSTDTQYF.

In the case of this clonotype: A read error is possible here, since a much larger clone lies one base away. V and J are TRBV7-9 and TRBJ2-5, with TRBD1 as a possible D gene (6 bases). The CDR3 extends over 13 amino acids. The germline V gene encodes CDR1 SEHNR and CDR2 FQNEAQ (reference sequence). CDR3 protein: CASTAQGRKTRYF. The CDR3 DNA is TGTGCCAGCACCGCGCAGGGGAGAAAGACCCGGTACTTC.

This clonotype has a handful of counts. This rearrangement joins TRBV11-3 to TRBJ2-1, with 9 bases fitting TRBD2. Looked up from germline, CDR1 is SGHNT and CDR2 is YENEEA. Trimming at V came to 0 bases and at J to 9 bases, leaving 9 bases not matched to a gene. The CDR3 length is 16 residues. The CDR3 bases are TGTGCCAGCAGCTTAGATTGGGCTAGCGGGAATGGTGAGCAGTTCTTC. Its translation is CASSLDWASGNGEQFF. The full variable domain, completed using reference TRBV11-3 and TRBJ2-1, is EAGVVQSPRYKIIEKKQPVAFWCNPISGHNTLYWYLQNLGQGPELLIRYENEEAVDDSQLPKDRFSAERLKGVDSTLKIQPAELGDSAVYLCASSLDWASGNGEQFFGPGTRLTVL.

This clonotype was observed once. Sequence at one end of the junction differs from germline and may be a read error. The gene calls are TRBV5-4 and TRBJ2-3, with D possibly TRBD2 on 5 matching bases. CDR1 and CDR2 (germline): SGHNT, YYREEE (reference sequence). This CDR3 region has 14 residues. Here the CDR3 reads CAGSDRRSTDTQYF. CDR3 nucleotides: TGTGCCGGCAGCGACCGGAGGAGCACAGATACGCAGTATTTT.

V gene TRBV28 combines with J gene TRBJ1-1; a possible D gene is TRBD1 (5 bases). The CDR3 has 16 amino acids. The germline V gene has CDR1 MDHEN and CDR2 SYDVKM. V lost 8 bases, J lost 1 base, and 20 bases lay in between. The CDR3 is CASGPTRSGGNTEAFF. DNA of the CDR3: TGTGCCAGCGGCCCTACCAGAAGTGGGGGGAACACTGAAGCTTTCTTT.

Only a few counts were recorded for this clonotype. V is TRBV12-3 or TRBV12-4 and J is TRBJ2-4; D gene unclear. The J call may not be correct, given that the DNA end is closer to TRBJ2-7. CDR3 length equals 12 residues. CDR3 sequence reads: CASSSRWSEQYF. The CDR3 coding sequence is TGTGCCAGCAGTTCCCGCTGGAGCGAGCAGTACTTC.

The chain employs TRBV7-9 and TRBJ1-1; weak D call: TRBD1 (6 bases). The CDR3 contains 16 residues. V was shortened by 6 bases and J by 1 base, with 18 bases between the two germline ends. Germline CDR1 is SEHNR and CDR2 is FQNEAQ (reference sequence). The CDR3 nucleotides read TGTGCCAGCAGTCAATACAGGGCCGGGTCGAACACTGAAGCTTTCTTT. This encodes CASSQYRAGSNTEAFF.

This clonotype appeared a few times. The genes are TRBV7-2 and TRBJ2-3; TRBD2 agrees at 7 bases. J was trimmed by 3 bases and V by 3 bases; bases with no gene match: 9. In germline, CDR1 is SGHTA, CDR2 FQGNSA. This CDR3 is built from 16 residues. In nucleotides, the CDR3 is TGTGCCAGCAGCTTGGTGGGAGGGGTCAGTACAGATACGCAGTATTTT. Residues: CASSLVGGVSTDTQYF.

The rearrangement links TRBV11-2 to TRBJ2-1; 8 bases line up with TRBD2. Germline trimming cut 1 base from V and 4 bases from J; bases unmatched to any gene: 6. The CDR3 totals 16 residues. Germline V gene lookup returns CDR1 SGHAT and CDR2 FQNNGV. CDR3: CASSLAAGGGYNEQFF. The DNA of the CDR3 is TGTGCCAGCAGCTTAGCCGCGGGAGGAGGTTACAATGAGCAGTTCTTC.

This rearrangement joins TRBV18 to TRBJ2-1; 8 nucleotides align to TRBD2. J lost 5 bases, V lost 3 bases, and 6 bases had no gene match. The CDR3 extends over 15 amino acids. Germline values: CDR1 KGHSH, CDR2 LQKENI. The CDR3 spells CASSPFPAGDNEQFF. CDR3 sequence (DNA): TGTGCCAGCTCACCCTTTCCAGCGGGAGACAATGAGCAGTTCTTC.

The gene calls are TRBV9 and TRBJ2-5; no firm D call. The germline V gene encodes CDR1 SGDLS and CDR2 YYNGEE. Trimming cost V 3 bases and J 0 bases, with 6 bases left between them. There are 13 residues in the CDR3. CDR3 region: CASSAPDQETQYF. The CDR3 region has the DNA TGTGCCAGCAGCGCCCCGGACCAAGAGACCCAGTACTTC.

The rearrangement joins TRBV29-1 to TRBJ1-2, with 7 positions matching TRBD1. CDR1 is SQVTM, CDR2 ANQGSEA, per germline. The CDR3 covers 13 residues. V dropped 7 bases and J dropped 3; count of bases not matched to a gene: 8. The CDR3 coding sequence is TGCAGCGGCGGACAGGAGAGGGACTATGGCTACACCTTC. This translates into CSGGQERDYGYTF. The entire variable domain, with the rest obtained from reference TRBV29-1 and TRBJ1-2, is as follows: SAVISQKPSRDICQRGTSLTIQCQVDSQVTMMFWYRQQPGQSLTLIATANQGSEATYESGFVIDKFPISRPNLTFSTLTVSNMSPEDSSIYLCSGGQERDYGYTFGSGTRLTVV.

This clonotype was seen at least ten times. V usage is TRBV10-3 and J usage is TRBJ2-5; perhaps TRBD2 as D (6 bases). CDR3 length equals 15 residues. Trimming cost V 10 bases and J 4 bases, with 22 bases left between them. Germline V gives CDR1 ENHRY, CDR2 SYGVKD. CDR3 residues: CATLGIAESVETQYF. The CDR3 DNA sequence: TGTGCCACTCTGGGGATAGCGGAGTCCGTAGAGACCCAGTACTTC.

The chain employs TRBV12-3 or TRBV12-4 and TRBJ2-1; 13 bases agree with TRBD2. This CDR3 contains 14 residues. J lost 13 bases, V lost 6 bases, and 9 bases had no gene match. CDR3 DNA: TGTGCCAGCAGACGGACTAGCGGGGGAAACATTCAGTTCTTC. It translates to CASRRTSGGNIQFF.

A single count supports this clonotype. The chain combines TRBV27 with TRBJ2-7, with 11 nucleotides matching TRBD2. This CDR3 region has 12 residues. Germline V lookup: CDR1 MNHEY, CDR2 SMNVEV (reference sequence). Trimming took 8 bases from V and 11 from J; bases not matched to a gene: 8. DNA of the CDR3: TGTGCCAGCGTCGAACTAGCGGGAGTAAAGTACTTC. Its translation is CASVELAGVKYF.

As for this clonotype: Since a much larger clone is just one base distant, this may be a read error. This chain uses TRBV7-2 with TRBJ2-4; TRBD1 agrees at 9 bases. This CDR3 comprises 15 residues. The germline V gene encodes CDR1 SGHTA and CDR2 FQGNSA. Trimming cost V 6 bases and J 13 bases; bases outside gene matches: 16. The CDR3, as DNA: TGTGCCAGCAGGCACAGGGGGCGCAATGGCTACAAGCAGTACTTC. It codes for CASRHRGRNGYKQYF.

The chain has TRBV7-2 and TRBJ2-7; D call uncertain. The CDR3 length is 17 residues. The germline CDR1 and CDR2 sequences are SGHTA and FQGNSA. V dropped 1 base and J dropped 5 bases, with 21 bases sitting between them. The CDR3 here is CASSLEGVERAFHEQYF. DNA for the CDR3: TGTGCCAGCAGCTTAGAGGGTGTGGAGCGAGCATTCCACGAGCAGTACTTC.

This rearrangement joins TRBV27 to TRBJ2-1; TRBD1 agrees at 8 bases. Germline CDR1 is MNHEY and CDR2 is SMNVEV (reference sequence). The CDR3 contains 16 residues. The V and J ends lost 7 bases and 0 bases, in that order; junction bases with no gene match: 8. The CDR3 DNA reads TGTGCCAGCAATCTCCGGACAGGGAGCTCCTACAATGAGCAGTTCTTC. This translates into CASNLRTGSSYNEQFF.

The rearrangement joins TRBV20-1 to TRBJ1-1; no reliable D call. Germline V CDR1 and CDR2: DFQATT, SNEGSKA (reference sequence). With 2 bases removed from V and 0 bases from J, the gap between germline ends came to 10 bases. This CDR3 has 14 residues. CDR3 amino acids: CSARNPHLNTEAFF. The CDR3 bases are TGCAGTGCTAGAAACCCCCACTTGAACACTGAAGCTTTCTTT.

On this clonotype: The junction and the germline gene differ at one end; a read error may be behind it. The chain has TRBV30 and TRBJ1-2, with D perhaps matching TRBD1 (5 bases). CDR1 GTSNPN and CDR2 SVGIG come from the germline V gene (reference sequence). The CDR3 length is 14 residues. CDR3 residues: CVWSSTWGPLGYTF. In DNA, the CDR3 is TGTGTCTGGAGTTCCACTTGGGGACCCCTAGGCTACACCTTC. Based on the CDR3 plus reference TRBV30 and TRBJ1-2, the full variable domain is SQTIHQWPATLVQPVGSPLSLECTVEGTSNPNLYWYRQAAGRGLQLLFYSVGIGQISSEVPQNLSASRPQDRQFILSSKKLLLSDSGFYLCVWSSTWGPLGYTFGSGTRLTVV.

On this clonotype itself: A junction boundary mismatches the germline segment, possibly from a read error. The chain carries TRBV12-3 or TRBV12-4 and TRBJ2-3; 7 bases line up with TRBD1. This CDR3 is built from 15 residues. In DNA, the CDR3 is TGTGCCAGCAGTTCTCCGGGACAGAGCACAGATGCGCAGTATTTT. This encodes CASSSPGQSTDAQYF.

This clonotype has only one observation. The CDR3: CASSKTTANTGELFF. DNA of the CDR3: TGTGCCAGCAGCAAAACGACTGCTAACACCGGGGAGCTGTTTTTT. J is TRBJ2-2 and V is TRBV7-9; D is ambiguous. The V end was cut by 5 bases, the J end by 2 bases, with 12 bases between. The CDR3 totals 15 residues. Germline lookup yields CDR1 SEHNR and CDR2 FQNEAQ (reference sequence).

The chain carries TRBV28 and TRBJ2-7, with D unclear. The assigned J gene may be wrong: the sequence end matches TRBJ2-5 better. Per germline, CDR1 MDHEN and CDR2 SYDVKM. The CDR3 length is 14 residues. The CDR3 sequence is CASSQDREGETQYF. The CDR3 DNA is TGTGCCAGCAGCCAAGATAGGGAAGGAGAGACCCAGTACTTC.

This clonotype was counted many times. The rearrangement joins TRBV20-1 to TRBJ2-7; a weak D match, TRBD1 (6 bases). With 2 bases removed from V and 7 bases from J, the gap between germline ends came to 12 bases. CDR1 is DFQATT and CDR2 is SNEGSKA in the germline V gene (reference sequence). The CDR3 length is 12 residues. CDR3 sequence: CSARLSTGEQYF. As DNA, the CDR3 is TGCAGTGCTAGACTCTCTACAGGGGAGCAGTACTTC.

This clonotype was counted a few times. As DNA, the CDR3 is TGCAGTGCCCCGGGACAGGGGCTAGAGACCCAGTACTTC. As protein: CSAPGQGLETQYF. The V gene is TRBV20-1, the J gene TRBJ2-5; 10 bases map to TRBD1. The CDR3 extends over 13 amino acids. The V gene end was trimmed by 6 bases and the J gene end by 4 bases; junction bases not matched to a gene: 5. In germline, CDR1 is DFQATT, CDR2 SNEGSKA (reference sequence).

This clonotype has more than one count but fewer than ten. The V call is TRBV4-1, the J call TRBJ2-7; 9 bases are shared with TRBD2. The ends lost 0 bases at V and 0 bases at J; junction bases unmatched: 6. Germline CDR1 is MGHRA and CDR2 is YSYEKL. This CDR3 is built from 17 residues. As DNA, the CDR3 is TGCGCCAGCAGCCAAGAATCAAGCGGGGGGATCTCCTACGAGCAGTACTTC. It yields the protein CASSQESSGGISYEQYF.

This clonotype was seen a few times. The chain uses TRBV5-1 and TRBJ2-1; 7 bases are a match to TRBD1. Germline CDR1 is SGHRS and CDR2 is YFSETQ. V was pared by 4 bases and J by 3 bases, with 7 bases of the junction left unmatched. The CDR3 is 15 amino acids. This CDR3 reads CASSPGTALYNEQFF. CDR3 nucleotide sequence: TGCGCCAGCAGCCCCGGGACAGCCCTCTACAATGAGCAGTTCTTC.

This clonotype was found a few times. The chain links TRBV11-1 to TRBJ2-1, with TRBD2 as a possible D gene (6 bases). The germline V and J ends were trimmed by 1 base and 0 bases, with 10 bases remaining between them. The CDR3 length is 16 residues. Germline V gene data show CDR1 as SGHAT and CDR2 as FQDESV (reference sequence). For the CDR3, the DNA is TGTGCCAGCAGCTTAGAGGAGGGGAGCTCCTACAATGAGCAGTTCTTC. Protein product: CASSLEEGSSYNEQFF.